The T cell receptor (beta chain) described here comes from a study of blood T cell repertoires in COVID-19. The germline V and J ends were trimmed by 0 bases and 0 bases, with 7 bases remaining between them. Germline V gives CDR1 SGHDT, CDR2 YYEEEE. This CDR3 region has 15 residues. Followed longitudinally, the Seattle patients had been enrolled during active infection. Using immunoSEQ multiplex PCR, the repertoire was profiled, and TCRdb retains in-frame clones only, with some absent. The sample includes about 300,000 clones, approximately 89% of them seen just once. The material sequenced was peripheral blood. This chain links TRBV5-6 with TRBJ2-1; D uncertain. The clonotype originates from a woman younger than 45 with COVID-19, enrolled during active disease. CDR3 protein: CASSLVTSSYNEQFF. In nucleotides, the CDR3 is TGTGCCAGCAGCTTGGTCACGAGCTCCTACAATGAGCAGTTCTTC.